Included here is one TCR beta chain sequence, with context. Antigen specificity is unknown. The data originate from a study of cytomegalovirus exposure and HLA in healthy donors. The PCR made use of 60 Vbeta and 13 Jbeta primers. Profiling relied on immunoSEQ multiplex PCR, and the TCRdb table lists in-frame clones only, not all of them. The data contain about 180,000 clones, roughly four fifths of them singletons. Overall study findings and caveats: In a later analysis, compared with equally common non-associated chains, HLA-associated beta chains were more expanded.

The CDR3 length is 14 residues. Germline lookup yields CDR1 SGDLS and CDR2 YYNGEE. V lost 3 bases, J lost 11 bases, and 18 bases lay in between. Material: PBMCs. The TCR originated in a man aged 18-30 years in good health and CMV-seronegative. V gene TRBV9 combines with J gene TRBJ1-3; D is possibly TRBD1 (6 bases). Written as DNA, the CDR3 is TGTGCCAGCAGCGAGGGGACAATGGGTTTCTCCATATATTTT. Protein product: CASSEGTMGFSIYF.